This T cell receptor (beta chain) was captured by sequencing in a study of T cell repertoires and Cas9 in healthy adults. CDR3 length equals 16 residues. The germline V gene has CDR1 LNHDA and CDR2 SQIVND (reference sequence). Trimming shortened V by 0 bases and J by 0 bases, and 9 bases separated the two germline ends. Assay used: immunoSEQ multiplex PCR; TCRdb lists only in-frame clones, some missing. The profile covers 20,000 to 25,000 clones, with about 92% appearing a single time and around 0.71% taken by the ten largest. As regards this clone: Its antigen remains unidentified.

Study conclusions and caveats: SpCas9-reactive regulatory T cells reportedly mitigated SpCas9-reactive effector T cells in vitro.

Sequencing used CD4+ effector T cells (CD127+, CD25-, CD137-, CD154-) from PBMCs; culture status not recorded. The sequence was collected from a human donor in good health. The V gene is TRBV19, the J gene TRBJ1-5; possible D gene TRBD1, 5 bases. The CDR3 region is CASSIEEGSSNQPQHF. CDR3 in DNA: TGTGCCAGTAGTATAGAGGAGGGGTCTAGCAATCAGCCCCAGCATTTT.